This T cell receptor (beta chain) was retrieved from a study of blood T cell repertoires in COVID-19. Study-wide context: The United States, Italy and Spain supplied acute and convalescent COVID-19 samples.

V shed 4 bases and J shed 1 base, with 6 bases lying between them. The CDR3 runs 13 residues. This clone was counted only a few times. How the authors handled the data: Amplification with reference gene primers provided the estimates of nucleated cell counts. Clones were read by immunoSEQ multiplex PCR, and TCRdb kept only the in-frame ones, dropping some. V and J calls and clone size are copied from that table; D and trimming were computed from the DNA. Among some 170,000 clones listed, 81% were seen once. V and J are TRBV12-3 or TRBV12-4 and TRBJ2-3; weak D call: TRBD2 (6 bases). This sequence originates from a woman between 40 and 50 years old with COVID-19, enrolled during active disease. The sequenced sample consisted of peripheral blood. DNA of the CDR3: TGTGCCAGCAGTTGGGGGGGCACAGATACGCAGTATTTT. Protein sequence: CASSWGGTDTQYF.